Described below is a single T cell receptor beta chain sequence and its context. Germline CDR1 and CDR2: MNHEY and SVGEGT. Trimming removed 3 bases at V and 5 bases at J, with 11 bases between. This CDR3 spans 13 amino acids. Here immunoSEQ multiplex PCR was the method, and the copy in TCRdb shows in-frame clones only, minus some. The sample shows almost 400,000 clones, more than 75% of them seen only once. This entry comes from a study of blood T cell repertoires in COVID-19. Input material: PBMCs or T cells enriched from blood (not recorded which). The chain uses TRBV6-2 or TRBV6-3 and TRBJ2-7; D gene ambiguous. The source of this sequence is a woman under 40 with acute COVID-19. The CDR3 spells CASSYLVSHEQYF. CDR3 DNA sequence: TGTGCCAGCAGTTATTTGGTAAGCCACGAGCAGTACTTC.